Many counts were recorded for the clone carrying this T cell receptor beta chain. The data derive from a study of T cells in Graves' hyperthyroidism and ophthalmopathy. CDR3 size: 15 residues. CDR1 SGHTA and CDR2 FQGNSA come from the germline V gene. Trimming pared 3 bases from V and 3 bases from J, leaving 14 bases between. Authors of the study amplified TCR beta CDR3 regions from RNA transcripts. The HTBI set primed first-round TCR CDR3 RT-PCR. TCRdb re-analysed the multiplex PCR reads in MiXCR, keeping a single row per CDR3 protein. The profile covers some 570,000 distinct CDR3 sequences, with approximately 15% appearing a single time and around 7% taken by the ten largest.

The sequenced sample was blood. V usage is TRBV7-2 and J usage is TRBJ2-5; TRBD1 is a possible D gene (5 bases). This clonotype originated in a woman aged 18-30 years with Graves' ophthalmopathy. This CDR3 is CASSFFPPTEETQYF. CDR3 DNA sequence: TGTGCCAGCAGCTTCTTCCCCCCGACAGAAGAGACCCAGTACTTC.